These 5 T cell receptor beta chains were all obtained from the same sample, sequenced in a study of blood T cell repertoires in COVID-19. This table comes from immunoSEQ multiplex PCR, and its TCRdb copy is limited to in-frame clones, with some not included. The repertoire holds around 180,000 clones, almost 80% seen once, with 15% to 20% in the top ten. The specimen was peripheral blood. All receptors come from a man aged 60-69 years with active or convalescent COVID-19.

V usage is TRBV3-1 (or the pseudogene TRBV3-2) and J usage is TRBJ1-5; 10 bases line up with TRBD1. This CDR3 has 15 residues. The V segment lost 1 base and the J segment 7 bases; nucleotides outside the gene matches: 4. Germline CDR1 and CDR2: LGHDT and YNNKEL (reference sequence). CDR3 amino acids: CASSQGQGARQPQHF. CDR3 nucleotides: TGTGCCAGCAGCCAAGGACAGGGGGCAAGACAGCCCCAGCATTTT.

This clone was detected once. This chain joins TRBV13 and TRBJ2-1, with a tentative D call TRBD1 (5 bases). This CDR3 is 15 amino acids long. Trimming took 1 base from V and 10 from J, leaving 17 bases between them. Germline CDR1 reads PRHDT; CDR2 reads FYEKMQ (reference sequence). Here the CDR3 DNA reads TGTGCCAGCAGCTTAGTGGACATGGATCGGACGGAGCAGTTCTTC. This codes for CASSLVDMDRTEQFF.

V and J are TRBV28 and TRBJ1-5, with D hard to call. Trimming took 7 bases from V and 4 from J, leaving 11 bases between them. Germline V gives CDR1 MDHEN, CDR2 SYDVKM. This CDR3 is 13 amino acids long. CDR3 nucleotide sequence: TGTGCCAGCATTGAGGGTGGGAATCAGCCCCAGCATTTT. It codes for CASIEGGNQPQHF.

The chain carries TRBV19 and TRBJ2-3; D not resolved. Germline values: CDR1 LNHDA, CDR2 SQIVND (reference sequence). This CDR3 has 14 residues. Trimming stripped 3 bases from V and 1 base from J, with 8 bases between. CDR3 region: CASSIMLGTDTQYF. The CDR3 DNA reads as TGTGCCAGTAGTATTATGTTAGGCACAGATACGCAGTATTTT.

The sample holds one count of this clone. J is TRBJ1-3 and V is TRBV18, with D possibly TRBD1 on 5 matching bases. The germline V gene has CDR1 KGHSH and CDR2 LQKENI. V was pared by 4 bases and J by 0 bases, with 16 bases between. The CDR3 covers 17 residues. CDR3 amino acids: CASSLQRQTFSGNTIYF. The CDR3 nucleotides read TGTGCCAGCTCACTCCAGCGACAGACCTTCTCTGGAAACACCATATATTTT.